The 9 T cell receptor beta chains below come from one sample, sequenced in a study of T-cell memory formation after mild COVID-19. TCRdb re-analysed the 5' RACE reads in MiXCR, keeping a single row per CDR3 protein. This sample has about 290,000 distinct CDR3 sequences; 15% to 20% occur once, and the top ten carry about a fifth. Sequencing was done on a sample of PBMCs or a T cell subset sorted from them (not recorded which). All receptors come from a man younger than 35 who had mild COVID-19 (a few samples of this study predate the infection). Cell type and time point are not known.

The table lists this clonotype with a few counts. The genes are TRBV4-2 and TRBJ1-4; 9 bases fit TRBD1. This CDR3 region has 15 residues. Unmatched junction bases numbered 5, after V lost 1 base and J lost 8 bases. CDR1 and CDR2 from the germline V gene are LGHNA and YNFKEQ. For the CDR3, the DNA is TGTGCCAGCAGCCAAGGGGGGACAGGGAGCGAAAAACTGTTTTTT. It is translated as CASSQGGTGSEKLFF.

This sequence joins TRBV11-2 and TRBJ1-1, with 8 positions matching TRBD1. Germline-derived CDR1 and CDR2 are SGHAT and FQNNGV. The CDR3 totals 17 residues. The junction had 13 bases not matched to a gene; V was cut back by 5 bases and J by 2 bases. The CDR3 sequence: CASSQTTTGVLNTEAFF. The CDR3 bases are TGTGCCAGCAGCCAAACGACGACAGGGGTTCTTAACACTGAAGCTTTCTTT.

The chain employs TRBV20-1 and TRBJ1-6; maybe TRBD1 (5 bases). The V gene's germline CDR1 is DFQATT and CDR2 SNEGSKA (reference sequence). The CDR3 consists of 14 residues. CDR3 nucleotide sequence: TGCAGCTCCCGCATGGGACCGTATAATTCACCCCTCCACTTT. Its translation: CSSRMGPYNSPLHF.

The V call is TRBV9, the J call TRBJ2-5, with 8 bases that match TRBD2. The CDR3 has 13 residues. The V gene end was trimmed by 6 bases and the J gene end by 5 bases; junction bases not matched to a gene: 6. Germline CDR1 reads SGDLS; CDR2 reads YYNGEE. The CDR3 DNA is TGTGCCAGCACCGGGGGGGCCGAGGAGACCCAGTACTTC. Translated, it gives CASTGGAEETQYF. The complete variable domain, with remaining parts taken from reference TRBV9 and TRBJ2-5, reads DSGVTQTPKHLITATGQRVTLRCSPRSGDLSVYWYQQSLDQGLQFLIQYYNGEERAKGNILERFSAQQFPDLHSELNLSSLELGDSALYFCASTGGAEETQYFGPGTRLLVL.

This clonotype was seen many times. The V and J genes are TRBV20-1 and TRBJ2-7, with TRBD2 matching over 7 bases. CDR1 DFQATT and CDR2 SNEGSKA come from the germline V gene (reference sequence). The CDR3 consists of 14 residues. Trimming removed 1 base from V and 3 bases from J; junction bases left unmatched: 6. The chain's CDR3 is CSARGPAGHYEQYV. The DNA of the CDR3 is TGCAGTGCTAGAGGCCCAGCGGGGCACTACGAGCAGTACGTC.

This clonotype turned up a few times. CDR3 residues: CASSLQGGVYEQYF. DNA for the CDR3: TGCGCCAGCAGCCTCCAGGGGGGGGTCTACGAGCAGTACTTC. The chain employs TRBV4-1 and TRBJ2-7; D may match TRBD1 or TRBD2 (7 bases each). The V and J ends lost 4 bases and 3 bases respectively, with 13 bases between them. CDR3 length equals 14 residues. The germline gives CDR1 MGHRA, CDR2 YSYEKL.

A few counts support this clonotype. The chain joins TRBV7-2 to TRBJ2-7; D unresolved. Germline V gives CDR1 SGHTA, CDR2 FQGNSA. The CDR3 spans 13 residues. Trimming took 2 bases from V and 1 from J, leaving 6 bases between them. Here the CDR3 DNA reads TGTGCCAGCAGCTTAACACATTCCTACGAGCAGTACTTC. This translates into CASSLTHSYEQYF.

This sequence joins TRBV5-1 and TRBJ2-5; tentatively, D is TRBD1 (5 bases). Per germline, CDR1 SGHRS and CDR2 YFSETQ. With 5 bases removed from V and 3 bases from J, the gap between germline ends came to 17 bases. The CDR3 has 15 residues. The CDR3 DNA reads as TGCGCCAGCAGTTTCTCCCGACAGCCTGAAGAGACCCAGTACTTC. This sequence encodes CASSFSRQPEETQYF. The whole variable domain, remainder taken from reference TRBV5-1 and TRBJ2-5, is KAGVTQTPRYLIKTRGQQVTLSCSPISGHRSVSWYQQTPGQGLQFLFEYFSETQRNKGNFPGRFSGRQFSNSRSEMNVSTLELGDSALYLCASSFSRQPEETQYFGPGTRLLVL.

V and J are TRBV12-3 or TRBV12-4 and TRBJ2-3, with D perhaps given as TRBD1 or TRBD2 (6 bases each). V lost 7 bases, J lost 0 bases, and 11 bases lay in between. The CDR3 extends over 14 amino acids. CDR3 protein: CASTLGGSTDTQYF. The CDR3, as DNA: TGTGCCAGCACCTTAGGGGGGAGCACAGATACGCAGTATTTT.